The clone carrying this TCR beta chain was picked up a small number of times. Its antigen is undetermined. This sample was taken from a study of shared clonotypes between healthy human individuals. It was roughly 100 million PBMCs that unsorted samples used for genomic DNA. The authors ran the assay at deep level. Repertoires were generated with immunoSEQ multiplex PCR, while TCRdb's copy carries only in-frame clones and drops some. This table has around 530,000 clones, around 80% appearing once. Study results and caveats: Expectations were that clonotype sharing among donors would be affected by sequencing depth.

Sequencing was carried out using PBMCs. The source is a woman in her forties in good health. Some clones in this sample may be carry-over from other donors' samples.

This CDR3 reads CASSRGLALEQYF. DNA for the CDR3: TGCGCCAGCAGCCGAGGACTAGCCCTCGAGCAGTACTTC. The genes are TRBV4-1 and TRBJ2-7; 8 positions match TRBD2. Germline assignment: CDR1 MGHRA and CDR2 YSYEKL. CDR3 length: 13 residues. V lost 4 bases to trimming and J lost 6 bases; unmatched junction nucleotides: 5.